This T cell receptor (beta chain) was documented in a study of cytomegalovirus exposure and HLA in healthy donors. Study results and caveats: Judged likely to be a sequencing artifact was a cluster of highly shared sequence variants. A previous analysis found most TCR beta V segments productive roughly 87% or roughly 30% of the time. Reported findings show TCR beta sequences accurately forecast HLA-A and HLA-B alleles in most subjects. In a later analysis, CMV-associated beta chains were mostly HLA-associated, it appeared.

CDR1 and CDR2 from the germline V gene are SGHRS and YFSETQ. The CDR3 has 13 amino acids. Trimming took 1 base from V and 3 from J, leaving 7 bases between them. Primers: 60 Vbeta forward and 13 Jbeta reverse. Measured with immunoSEQ multiplex PCR; TCRdb has only the in-frame clones, and not every one. The table shows about 57,000 clones, with 75% to 85% occurring only once. About this clone itself: Antigen specificity is unknown.

This clonotype was sampled from a male donor in good health and CMV-seronegative. Sequenced: PBMCs. The V gene is TRBV5-1, the J gene TRBJ1-2, with D unresolved. CDR3 region: CASSLNRDYGYTF. The CDR3, as DNA: TGCGCCAGCAGCTTGAACCGGGACTATGGCTACACCTTC.